The clone carrying this T cell receptor beta chain was recorded many times. Its antigen is still unknown. The CDR3 spans 15 residues. Germline V lookup: CDR1 MNHEY, CDR2 SVGAGI. Trimming shortened V by 0 bases and J by 1 base, and 8 bases separated the two germline ends. The data stem from a study of response to subunit inactivated influenza vaccine. TCRdb reprocessed the RT-PCR reads with MiXCR, giving one entry per CDR3 protein. Of about half a million distinct CDR3 sequences in the sample, approximately 11% were seen once. Findings and limits, study-wide: Each seasonal influenza vaccination, the authors suggested, recruits few new T cells.

This specimen was PBMCs from blood, taken 40 to 50 days after vaccination. This sequence was found in a man aged 50 to 60 who received an inactivated influenza vaccine. The chain uses TRBV6-5 and TRBJ2-3; D is perhaps TRBD2 (5 bases). The CDR3 here is CASSYSGSRTDTQYF. The CDR3 DNA reads TGTGCCAGCAGTTACTCTGGGAGTCGCACAGATACGCAGTATTTT.